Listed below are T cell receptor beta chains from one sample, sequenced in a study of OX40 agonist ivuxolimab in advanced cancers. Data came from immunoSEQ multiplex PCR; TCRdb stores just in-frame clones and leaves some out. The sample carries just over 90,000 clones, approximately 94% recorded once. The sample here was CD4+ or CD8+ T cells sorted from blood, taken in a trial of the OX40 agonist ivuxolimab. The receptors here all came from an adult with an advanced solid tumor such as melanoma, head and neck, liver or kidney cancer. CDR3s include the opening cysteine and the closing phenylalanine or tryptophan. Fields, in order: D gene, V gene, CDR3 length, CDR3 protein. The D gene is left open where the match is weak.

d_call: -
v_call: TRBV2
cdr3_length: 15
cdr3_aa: CASSEVVVQFYEQYF

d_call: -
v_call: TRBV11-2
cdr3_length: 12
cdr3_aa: CASSSRGYEQYF

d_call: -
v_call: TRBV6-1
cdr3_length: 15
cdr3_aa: CATSPDGASIYGYTF

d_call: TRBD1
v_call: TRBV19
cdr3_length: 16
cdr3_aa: CASSISPGGVHYGYTF

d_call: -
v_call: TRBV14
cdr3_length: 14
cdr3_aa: CASSQTPRGEKLFF

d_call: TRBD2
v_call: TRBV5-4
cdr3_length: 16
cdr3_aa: CASSTIAGWNTGELFF

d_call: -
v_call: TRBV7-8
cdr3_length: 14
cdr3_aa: CASSHGYRQETQYF

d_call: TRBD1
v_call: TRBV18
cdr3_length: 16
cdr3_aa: CASSPPGQGVNTEAFF

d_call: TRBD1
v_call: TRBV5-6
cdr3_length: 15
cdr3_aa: CASSSPGGSGSPLHF

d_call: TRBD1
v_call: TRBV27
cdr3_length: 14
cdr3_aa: CASSIDRGAYGYTF

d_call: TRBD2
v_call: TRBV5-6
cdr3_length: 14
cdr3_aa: CASSFLGGDYEQYF

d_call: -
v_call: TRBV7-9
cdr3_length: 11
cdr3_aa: CASSSSGLQYF

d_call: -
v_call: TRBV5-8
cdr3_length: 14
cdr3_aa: CASSFVSGTGELFF

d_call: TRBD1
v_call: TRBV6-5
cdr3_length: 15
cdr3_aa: CASSYSTGSSYEQYF

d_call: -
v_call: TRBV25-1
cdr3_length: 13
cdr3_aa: CASSEIENQPQHF

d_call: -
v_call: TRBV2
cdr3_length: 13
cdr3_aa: CASSRTGNQPQHF

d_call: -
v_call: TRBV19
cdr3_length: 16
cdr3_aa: CATSSRRGWRTDTQYF

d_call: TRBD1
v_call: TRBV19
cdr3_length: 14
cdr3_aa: CATRRTGGRQPQHF

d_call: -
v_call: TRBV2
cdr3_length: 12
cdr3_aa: CATGDSYNEQFF

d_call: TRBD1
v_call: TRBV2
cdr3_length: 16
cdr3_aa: CASSDVNGTAYNEQFF

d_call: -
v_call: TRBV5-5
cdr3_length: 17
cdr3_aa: CASSLYFTGTVNTEAFF

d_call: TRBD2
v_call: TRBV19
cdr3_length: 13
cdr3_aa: CASNKREGSEQYF

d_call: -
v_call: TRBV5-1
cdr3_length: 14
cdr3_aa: CASSLRGGDTEAFF

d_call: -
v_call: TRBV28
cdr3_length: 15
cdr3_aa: CASSLPQGGRYEQYF

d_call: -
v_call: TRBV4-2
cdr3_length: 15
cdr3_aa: CASSQFGALLNGYTF

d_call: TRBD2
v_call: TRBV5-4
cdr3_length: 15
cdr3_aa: CASSLTSGPSYEQYF

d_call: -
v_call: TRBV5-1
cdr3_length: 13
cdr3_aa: CASSLGGGNEQYF

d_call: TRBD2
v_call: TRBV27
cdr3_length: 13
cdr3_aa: CASSWGGDYEQYF

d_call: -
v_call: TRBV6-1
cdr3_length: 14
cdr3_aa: CASSARNGGYEQYF

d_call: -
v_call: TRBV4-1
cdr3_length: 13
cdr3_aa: CASSARINQPQHF

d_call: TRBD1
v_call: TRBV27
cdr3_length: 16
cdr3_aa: CASSLKGALRDYEQYF

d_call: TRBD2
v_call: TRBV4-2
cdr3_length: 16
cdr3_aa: CASSQEWREDHNEQFF

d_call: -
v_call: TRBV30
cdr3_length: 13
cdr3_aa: CAWSEQDYEKLFF

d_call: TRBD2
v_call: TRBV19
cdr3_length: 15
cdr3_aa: CASSVSGSSYNEQFF

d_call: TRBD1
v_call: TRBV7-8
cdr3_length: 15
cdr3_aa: CASSRTGGPDQPQHF

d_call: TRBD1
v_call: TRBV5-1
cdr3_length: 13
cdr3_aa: CASSSTGAYEQYF

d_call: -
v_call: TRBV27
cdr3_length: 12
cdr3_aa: CASSYNGNIQYF

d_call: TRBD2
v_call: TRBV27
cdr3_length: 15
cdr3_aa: CASSSLAGVYHEQFF

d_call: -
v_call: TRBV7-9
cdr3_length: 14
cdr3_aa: CASSSTGFNQPQHF

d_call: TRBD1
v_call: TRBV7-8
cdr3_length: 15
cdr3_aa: CASSPGTATGDTQYF

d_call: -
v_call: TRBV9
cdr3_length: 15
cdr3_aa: CASSTGTTSGNTIYF

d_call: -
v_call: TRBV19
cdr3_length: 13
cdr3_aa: CASSFGLLYEQYF

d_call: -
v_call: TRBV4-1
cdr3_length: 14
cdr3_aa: CASSHRGFNTEAFF

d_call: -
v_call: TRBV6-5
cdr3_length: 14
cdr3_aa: CASSYGGTTDTQYF

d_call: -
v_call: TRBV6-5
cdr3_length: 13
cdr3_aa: CASGLGRGNTIYF

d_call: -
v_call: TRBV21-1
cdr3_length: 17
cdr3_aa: CASSKETGPSSTDTQYF

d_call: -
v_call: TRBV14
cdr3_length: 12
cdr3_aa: CASSQEGYEQYF

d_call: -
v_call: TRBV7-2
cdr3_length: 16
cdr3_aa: CASSLYSRPTNEKLFF

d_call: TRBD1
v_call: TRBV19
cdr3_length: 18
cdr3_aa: CASSTAGTGGPLNYGYTF

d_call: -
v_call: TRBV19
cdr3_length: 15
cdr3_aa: CASSISVFSTDTQYF

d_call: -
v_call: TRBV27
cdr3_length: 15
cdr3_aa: CASSLFFGGNTEAFF

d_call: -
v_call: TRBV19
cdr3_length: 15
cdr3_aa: CASSIVGGAPTEQYF

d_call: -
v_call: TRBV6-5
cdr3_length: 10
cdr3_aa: CASSETEAFF

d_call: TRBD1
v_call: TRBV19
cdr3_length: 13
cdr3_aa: CASSPWDRQPQHF

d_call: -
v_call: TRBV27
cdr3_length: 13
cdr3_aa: CASKEGSSYEQYF